Below are 23 T cell receptor beta chains sequenced from a single sample in a study of blood T cell repertoires in COVID-19 (dated by TCRdb to 2019 to 2021). The receptor library was made with the immunoSEQ multiplex PCR assay. TCRdb limited this immuneACCESS table to in-frame rearrangements with V and J called. A share of clones is missing; checked studies link under half to unresolved V genes, and the rest is unexplained. The sample includes 450,000 to 500,000 clones, with roughly 90% observed a single time. The ten largest clonotypes hold about 0.65% of the sample. Material for sequencing was PBMCs or T cells enriched from blood (not recorded which). Receptors were obtained from a young woman who had recovered from COVID-19.

The V call is TRBV29-1, the J call TRBJ2-5, with 11 bases fitting TRBD2. The V and J ends lost 4 bases and 2 bases, in that order; junction bases with no gene match: 6. Per germline, CDR1 SQVTM and CDR2 ANQGSEA. This CDR3 region has 15 residues. DNA of the CDR3: TGCAGCGTTGGGTTGGGACTAGCGGTACAAGAGACCCAGTACTTC. It translates to CSVGLGLAVQETQYF.

This clone has just a few counts. Other DNA sequences in the sample encode the same CDR3. V usage is TRBV5-1 and J usage is TRBJ1-1; no clear D. CDR3 size: 14 residues. Trimming left V 1 base short and J 1 base short, with 8 bases between. The V gene's germline CDR1 is SGHRS and CDR2 YFSETQ. The CDR3 region is CASSLNPGNTEAFF. CDR3 nucleotide sequence: TGCGCCAGCAGCTTGAATCCAGGGAACACTGAAGCTTTCTTT.

The V gene is TRBV10-1, the J gene TRBJ2-7, with D maybe TRBD2 (6 bases). Germline lookup yields CDR1 WNHNN and CDR2 SYGVQD (reference sequence). V was clipped by 9 bases and J by 2 bases, with 23 bases between them. This CDR3 has 16 amino acids. This chain's CDR3 is CASPKRGDGGPYEQYF. The DNA for the CDR3 is TGCGCCAGTCCGAAACGGGGTGACGGGGGTCCCTACGAGCAGTACTTC.

This rearrangement joins TRBV7-8 to TRBJ1-1, with TRBD1 as a possible D gene (5 bases). V dropped 8 bases and J dropped 2 bases, with 21 bases sitting between them. CDR1 and CDR2 (germline): SGHVS, FQNEAQ. The CDR3 contains 16 residues. CDR3: CASGAKSGFGNTEAFF. DNA of the CDR3: TGTGCCAGCGGGGCTAAATCAGGTTTCGGAAACACTGAAGCTTTCTTT.

This rearrangement joins TRBV5-1 to TRBJ2-7; TRBD1 might be the D (6 bases). Germline lookup yields CDR1 SGHRS and CDR2 YFSETQ. The CDR3 covers 15 residues. The V end lost 5 bases, the J end lost 0 bases, and 15 bases lay between the germline ends. The CDR3 here is CASSSWTENSYEQYF. Written as DNA, the CDR3 is TGCGCCAGCAGTTCTTGGACAGAAAACTCCTACGAGCAGTACTTC.

This chain links TRBV6-5 with TRBJ1-2; 8 bases match TRBD1. CDR1 and CDR2 from the germline V gene are MNHEY and SVGAGI. The CDR3 extends over 15 amino acids. The V segment lost 6 bases and the J segment 7 bases; nucleotides outside the gene matches: 13. CDR3 coding DNA: TGTGCCAGCAGCGCGACGCAGGGGGCTCTACGTGGCTACACCTTC. Translating gives CASSATQGALRGYTF.

The chain employs TRBV30 and TRBJ1-2, with no clear D. The CDR3 has 15 amino acids. Germline CDR1 and CDR2: GTSNPN and SVGIG (reference sequence). V dropped 4 bases and J dropped 2 bases, with 17 bases sitting between them. This chain's CDR3 is CAWNRGEGSNYGYTF. CDR3 sequence (DNA): TGTGCCTGGAACCGCGGCGAGGGTTCGAACTATGGCTACACCTTC.

This rearrangement joins TRBV5-1 to TRBJ2-1; 9 bases agree with TRBD1. CDR3 length: 14 amino acids. Germline trimming cut 3 bases from V and 5 bases from J; bases unmatched to any gene: 3. Germline V gene data show CDR1 as SGHRS and CDR2 as YFSETQ. The CDR3 DNA reads as TGCGCCAGCAGCTCCCGGGACAGGGACAATGAGCAGTTCTTC. Protein product: CASSSRDRDNEQFF.

The rearrangement uses TRBV28 and TRBJ2-7; TRBD2 might be the D (6 bases). V shed 5 bases and J shed 7 bases, with 21 bases lying between them. Germline values: CDR1 MDHEN, CDR2 SYDVKM. This CDR3 has 15 residues. CDR3 region: CASSAHQGGRDEQYF. The CDR3 DNA reads as TGTGCCAGCAGTGCCCACCAGGGAGGCAGGGATGAGCAGTACTTC.

V and J are TRBV4-1 and TRBJ2-4, with D maybe TRBD2 (6 bases). V lost 6 bases, J lost 0 bases, and 12 bases lay in between. The CDR3 has 15 residues. Germline V gene lookup returns CDR1 MGHRA and CDR2 YSYEKL. The CDR3: CASSHTGVAKNIQYF. The DNA for the CDR3 is TGCGCCAGCAGTCATACGGGGGTAGCCAAAAACATTCAGTACTTC.

The chain uses TRBV6-5 and TRBJ1-2; a possible D gene is TRBD1 (6 bases). Per the germline V gene, CDR1 is MNHEY and CDR2 is SVGAGI. V was shortened by 4 bases and J by 8 bases, with 11 bases between the two germline ends. CDR3 length: 12 amino acids. The CDR3 sequence: CASSLTGTGYTF. The CDR3 nucleotides read TGTGCCAGCAGTTTAACAGGGACGGGCTACACCTTC.

This sequence joins TRBV18 and TRBJ2-7; 8 bases line up with TRBD1. The CDR3 totals 16 residues. Germline V gene data show CDR1 as KGHSH and CDR2 as LQKENI. V lost 4 bases to trimming and J lost 5 bases; unmatched junction nucleotides: 13. CDR3 residues: CASSRNTGQGRNEQYF. Here the CDR3 DNA reads TGTGCCAGCTCACGCAACACAGGACAGGGAAGGAACGAGCAGTACTTC.

The chain employs TRBV18 and TRBJ2-5; D possibly corresponds to TRBD1 (5 bases). Germline-derived CDR1 and CDR2 are KGHSH and LQKENI. Trimming removed 3 bases from V and 4 bases from J, with 12 bases in between. The CDR3 is 14 residues long. This CDR3 is CASSPRAQGETQYF. CDR3 sequence (DNA): TGTGCCAGCTCACCGCGTGCCCAGGGAGAGACCCAGTACTTC.

This chain connects TRBV5-1 to TRBJ1-2; 7 bases agree with TRBD1. This CDR3 is 16 amino acids long. The germline V gene has CDR1 SGHRS and CDR2 YFSETQ. V trimming: 0 bases; J trimming: 0 bases; junction bases outside the gene matches: 5. CDR3: CASSLVATGTNYGYTF. CDR3 bases: TGCGCCAGCAGCTTGGTGGCGACAGGGACTAACTATGGCTACACCTTC.

V and J are TRBV11-3 and TRBJ2-1, with D perhaps TRBD1 (6 bases). Trimming shortened V by 5 bases and J by 9 bases, and 20 bases separated the two germline ends. The CDR3 is 15 residues long. Looked up from germline, CDR1 is SGHNT and CDR2 is YENEEA. The CDR3 spells CASSRTPLPGAEQFF. The CDR3, as DNA: TGTGCCAGCAGCCGGACCCCGCTACCAGGGGCTGAGCAGTTCTTC.

This chain joins TRBV15 and TRBJ1-1, with D perhaps matching TRBD1 (6 bases). The CDR3 length is 13 residues. The V end was cut by 4 bases, the J end by 3 bases, with 9 bases between. Germline loops: CDR1 LNHNV, CDR2 YYDKDF (reference sequence). The CDR3 nucleotides are TGTGCCACCAGCAATTACAGGGACACTGAAGCTTTCTTT. Its protein product is CATSNYRDTEAFF. The whole variable domain, filled in from reference TRBV15 and TRBJ1-1, reads DAMVIQNPRYQVTQFGKPVTLSCSQTLNHNVMYWYQQKSSQAPKLLFHYYDKDFNNEADTPDNFQSRRPNTSFCFLDIRSPGLGDTAMYLCATSNYRDTEAFFGQGTRLTVV.

This sequence joins TRBV6-5 and TRBJ1-1; 7 bases are a match to TRBD1. This CDR3 region has 12 residues. V was pared by 6 bases and J by 12 bases, with 10 bases of the junction left unmatched. CDR1 is MNHEY and CDR2 is SVGAGI in the germline V gene. Here the CDR3 reads CASSDRVRGTFF. CDR3 DNA: TGTGCCAGCAGCGACAGGGTCAGAGGGACTTTCTTT.

CDR3 DNA sequence: TGTGCCACCAGCAGAGAACAGGCGAGTAGCACTGAAGCTTTCTTT. It is translated as CATSREQASSTEAFF. The chain carries TRBV15 and TRBJ1-1; weak D call: TRBD1 (5 bases). The germline CDR1 and CDR2 sequences are LNHNV and YYDKDF (reference sequence). This CDR3 comprises 15 residues. V lost 0 bases and J 4 bases, leaving 12 bases between the germline ends. Together with reference TRBV15 and TRBJ1-1, the CDR3 gives the full variable domain: DAMVIQNPRYQVTQFGKPVTLSCSQTLNHNVMYWYQQKSSQAPKLLFHYYDKDFNNEADTPDNFQSRRPNTSFCFLDIRSPGLGDTAMYLCATSREQASSTEAFFGQGTRLTVV.

As to this clone: Within the sample, other DNA sequences also encode this same CDR3. CDR3 DNA sequence: TGTGCCAGCAGTTTGGGGGGTCGGGAGACCCAGTACTTC. Translating it yields CASSLGGRETQYF. This chain links TRBV28 with TRBJ2-5; possibly TRBD2 for D (6 bases). The CDR3 is made up of 13 amino acids. Germline V gene lookup returns CDR1 MDHEN and CDR2 SYDVKM. V was clipped by 3 bases and J by 5 bases, with 10 bases between them.

V gene TRBV11-2 combines with J gene TRBJ1-5, with TRBD1 as a possible D gene (5 bases). Germline CDR1 SGHAT, CDR2 FQNNGV. The V end was cut by 5 bases, the J end by 1 base, with 9 bases between. There are 14 residues in the CDR3. The CDR3 is CASSAGGSNQPQHF. In nucleotides, the CDR3 is TGTGCCAGCAGCGCTGGGGGGAGCAATCAGCCCCAGCATTTT.

The chain has TRBV10-3 and TRBJ1-2, with 8 bases fitting TRBD1. The germline CDR1 and CDR2 sequences are ENHRY and SYGVKD. The length of the CDR3 is 12 residues. V lost 6 bases to trimming and J lost 8 bases; unmatched junction nucleotides: 5. For the CDR3, the DNA is TGTGCCATCAGGGCAGGGGGCGACGGCTACACCTTC. This encodes CAIRAGGDGYTF.

The genes are TRBV19 and TRBJ2-3, with 8 bases identical to TRBD2. The CDR3 consists of 13 residues. With V trimmed by 9 bases and J by 5 bases, 7 bases remained unmatched. Germline CDR1 is LNHDA and CDR2 is SQIVND (reference sequence). In DNA form, the CDR3 reads TGTGCCAGCGGGGGGGCCACAGGAGATACGCAGTATTTT. It specifies CASGGATGDTQYF. The full variable domain, with the rest looked up from reference TRBV19 and TRBJ2-3, is DGGITQSPKYLFRKEGQNVTLSCEQNLNHDAMYWYRQDPGQGLRLIYYSQIVNDFQKGDIAEGYSVSREKKESFPLTVTSAQKNPTAFYLCASGGATGDTQYFGPGTRLTVL.

The rearrangement uses TRBV25-1 and TRBJ1-4; TRBD1 matches 8 bases. The V and J ends lost 3 bases and 5 bases, in that order; junction bases with no gene match: 5. Germline V lookup: CDR1 MGHDK, CDR2 SYGVNS. The CDR3 is made up of 15 amino acids. CDR3 nucleotide sequence: TGTGCCAGCAGTGACACGACAGGGGCGAATGAAAAACTGTTTTTT. It is translated as CASSDTTGANEKLFF.